This entry lists 6 T cell receptor beta chains sequenced from one sample in a study of blood T cell repertoires in COVID-19. Here immunoSEQ multiplex PCR was the method, and the copy in TCRdb shows in-frame clones only, minus some. This repertoire shows 60,000 to 70,000 clones, around four fifths found once; its top ten account for roughly two fifths. Material: peripheral blood. These receptors were obtained from a human donor in a cohort sampled during active COVID-19.

J is TRBJ1-1 and V is TRBV5-1, with D possibly being TRBD1 (5 bases). Trimming removed 1 base at V and 0 bases at J, with 7 bases between. The germline gives CDR1 SGHRS, CDR2 YFSETQ. The CDR3 covers 14 residues. This chain's CDR3 is CASSLLGLNTEAFF. Written as DNA, the CDR3 is TGCGCCAGCAGCTTGTTGGGGCTGAACACTGAAGCTTTCTTT.

This clone was seen more than once but under ten times. The rearrangement joins TRBV30 to TRBJ2-7, with 10 bases aligning to TRBD1. This CDR3 has 14 residues. Losses at the gene ends were 3 bases for V and 0 bases for J; bases not matched to a gene: 2. CDR1 is GTSNPN, CDR2 SVGIG, per germline (reference sequence). The CDR3 DNA reads TGTGCCTGGAGGGGACAGGGGAGCTCCTACGAGCAGTACTTC. Its translation: CAWRGQGSSYEQYF.

The chain is built from TRBV19 and TRBJ1-1; D is perhaps TRBD1 (6 bases). Deletions cut 0 bases from V and 7 bases from J, with 18 bases between. Germline values: CDR1 LNHDA, CDR2 SQIVND (reference sequence). The CDR3 is 16 residues long. CDR3 sequence (DNA): TGTGCCAGTAGTATAGATCAGGGGACACAGGTTGATGAAGCTTTCTTT. Amino acids: CASSIDQGTQVDEAFF.

V and J are TRBV18 and TRBJ2-5; the D gene is possibly TRBD1 (5 bases). V was trimmed by 2 bases and J by 5 bases, leaving 6 bases between them. This CDR3 has 12 amino acids. Germline V gene lookup returns CDR1 KGHSH and CDR2 LQKENI. For the CDR3, the DNA is TGTGCCAGCTCACCAAGACAGGAGACCCAGTACTTC. It yields the protein CASSPRQETQYF.

This sequence joins TRBV4-3 and TRBJ1-2; 8 bases line up with TRBD1. The CDR3 sequence is 14 residues long. Per germline, CDR1 LGHNA and CDR2 YSLEER. V lost 2 bases to trimming and J lost 3 bases; unmatched junction nucleotides: 2. This CDR3 is CASSQSQGDYGYTF. The DNA for the CDR3 is TGCGCCAGCAGCCAATCACAGGGGGACTATGGCTACACCTTC.

The table lists this clone with a few counts. CDR3 residues: CASSFGGRSYNEQFF. CDR3 sequence (DNA): TGTGCCAGCAGCTTCGGGGGTAGGTCCTACAATGAGCAGTTCTTC. The gene calls are TRBV7-6 and TRBJ2-1, with D possibly TRBD2 on 6 matching bases. The CDR3 contains 15 residues. V shed 3 bases and J shed 1 base, with 10 bases lying between them. The germline V gene encodes CDR1 SGHVS and CDR2 FNYEAQ.